This TCR beta chain was identified during a study of OX40 agonist ivuxolimab in advanced cancers. Produced via immunoSEQ multiplex PCR; TCRdb's table is partial and in-frame only. The sample records some 100,000 clones, around 84% being singletons. Germline V lookup: CDR1 LNHNV, CDR2 YYDKDF (reference sequence). The trim removed 0 bases at V and 8 bases at J, leaving 8 bases unmatched. The CDR3 runs 16 residues. The clonotype was recovered from an adult with an advanced solid tumor such as melanoma, head and neck, liver or kidney cancer. The chain employs TRBV15 and TRBJ1-3; 9 bases line up with TRBD1. The sequencing used CD4+ or CD8+ T cells sorted from blood, collected in a trial of the OX40 agonist ivuxolimab. The CDR3 region has the DNA TGTGCCACCAGCAGAGACAGCCGGGACAGGGCGGACACCATATATTTT. Translating it yields CATSRDSRDRADTIYF.